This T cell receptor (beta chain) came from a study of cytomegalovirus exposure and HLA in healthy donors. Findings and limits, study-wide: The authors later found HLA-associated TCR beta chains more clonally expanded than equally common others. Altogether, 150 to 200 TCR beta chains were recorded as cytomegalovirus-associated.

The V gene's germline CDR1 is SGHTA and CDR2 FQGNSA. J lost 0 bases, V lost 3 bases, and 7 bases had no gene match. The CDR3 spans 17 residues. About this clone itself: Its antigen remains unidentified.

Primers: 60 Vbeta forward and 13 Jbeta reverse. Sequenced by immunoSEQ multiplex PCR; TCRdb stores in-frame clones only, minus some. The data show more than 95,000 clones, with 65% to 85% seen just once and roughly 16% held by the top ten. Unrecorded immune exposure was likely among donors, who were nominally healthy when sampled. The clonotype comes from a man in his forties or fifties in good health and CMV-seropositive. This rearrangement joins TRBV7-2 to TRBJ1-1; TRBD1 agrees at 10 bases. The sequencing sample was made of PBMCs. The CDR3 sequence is CASSFGTGAGMNTEAFF. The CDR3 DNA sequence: TGTGCCAGCAGCTTCGGGACAGGGGCAGGTATGAACACTGAAGCTTTCTTT.